These T cell receptor beta chains were read from a single sample in a study of early T cells in non-severe SARS-CoV-2 infection. TCRdb reprocessed the 5' RACE reads via MiXCR and lists one record per CDR3 protein. The sample has roughly 60,000 distinct CDR3 sequences; approximately 10% are singletons. Material: whole blood, obtained at baseline. The receptors stem from an adult who was a healthcare worker with PCR-confirmed SARS-CoV-2 infection or an uninfected control (not recorded which). Both conserved end residues are part of each CDR3. Fields, in order: J gene, V gene, clone size, D gene, CDR3 length, CDR3 protein, CDR3 DNA. D genes are given only for firm matches. Clone size appears in some rows only: once, few, many, or a class for an expanded clone.

>TRBJ2-3|TRBV10-3|few|.|18
CAISESHWGEPRTDTQYF
TGTGCCATCAGTGAGTCGCATTGGGGGGAGCCACGCACAGATACGCAGTATTTT
>TRBJ2-1|TRBV5-5|few|.|11
CASSLSWDPFF
TGTGCCAGCAGCTTGAGTTGGGATCCGTTCTTC
>TRBJ2-3|TRBV6-5|.|.|15
CASRINPGPTDTQYF
TGTGCCAGCAGGATTAACCCAGGCCCCACAGATACGCAGTATTTT
>TRBJ2-1|TRBV29-1|.|TRBD1|14
CSVEGQGSYNEQFF
TGCAGCGTAGAGGGACAGGGGTCCTACAATGAGCAGTTCTTC
>TRBJ2-1|TRBV11-2|many|.|15
CASSLDPSSYNEQFF
TGTGCCAGCAGCCTAGACCCCAGCTCCTACAATGAGCAGTTCTTC
>TRBJ2-7|TRBV20-1|.|.|13
CSARDRRGGEQYF
TGCAGTGCTAGAGATCGGAGGGGCGGTGAGCAGTACTTC
>TRBJ2-1|TRBV6-1|many|.|15
CASSGRGFLYNEQFF
TGTGCCAGCAGTGGCAGGGGTTTCCTTTACAATGAGCAGTTCTTC
>TRBJ2-7|TRBV10-3|many|.|14
CASKPDILPYEQYF
TGTGCCTCCAAACCGGACATCCTTCCCTACGAGCAGTACTTC
>TRBJ2-4|TRBV20-1|few|.|12
CSARPWGDIQYF
TGCAGTGCTAGACCATGGGGGGACATTCAGTACTTC
>TRBJ2-4|TRBV6-6|few|.|15
CASSYLGSAKNIQYF
TGTGCCAGCAGTTACCTCGGCTCAGCCAAAAACATTCAGTACTTC
>TRBJ2-5|TRBV11-2|few|TRBD2|16
CASSLSSGGAKETQYF
TGTGCCAGCAGCTTATCCAGCGGGGGGGCGAAAGAGACCCAGTACTTC
>TRBJ1-5|TRBV7-6|many|TRBD1|14
CASSLRQGHQPQHF
TGTGCCAGCAGCTTACGACAGGGGCATCAGCCCCAGCATTTT
>TRBJ1-6|TRBV6-2/TRBV6-3|.|.|14
CASQLSRQNSPLHF
TGTGCCAGCCAGTTGTCACGGCAAAATTCACCCCTCCACTTT
>TRBJ2-3|TRBV28|many|.|12
CASRGTVLTQYF
TGTGCCAGCAGGGGGACGGTCCTCACGCAGTATTTT
>TRBJ2-5|TRBV10-3|.|.|14
CAISESLDLETQYF
TGTGCCATCAGTGAGTCACTTGATTTAGAGACCCAGTACTTC
>TRBJ1-1|TRBV12-3/TRBV12-4|.|TRBD1|13
CASSPTDRASVAF
TGTGCCAGCAGTCCAACGGACAGGGCGAGCGTGGCCTTT
>TRBJ2-1|TRBV5-1|.|.|14
CASSLVVAGNEQFF
TGCGCCAGCAGCTTGGTGGTGGCTGGGAATGAGCAGTTCTTC
>TRBJ2-3|TRBV4-3|many|.|15
CASSQDFVRTDTQYF
TGCGCCAGCAGCCAAGATTTCGTTAGGACAGATACGCAGTATTTT
>TRBJ1-1|TRBV6-6|many|.|13
CASTWDGQTEAFF
TGTGCCAGCACCTGGGATGGGCAAACTGAAGCTTTCTTT
>TRBJ2-7|TRBV20-1|few|TRBD1|12
CSAAGTGREQYF
TGCAGTGCTGCTGGGACAGGGAGGGAGCAGTACTTC
>TRBJ2-1|TRBV12-3/TRBV12-4|few|.|15
CASSGLHSSYNEQFF
TGTGCCAGCAGTGGCCTACACAGCTCCTACAATGAGCAGTTCTTC
>TRBJ1-6|TRBV12-5|.|TRBD1|15
CASGSRGQESSPLHF
TGTGCTAGTGGTTCTCGGGGACAGGAGTCATCACCCCTCCACTTT
>TRBJ2-3|TRBV7-9|few|TRBD2|17
CASSSPTSGGFTDTQYF
TGTGCCAGCAGCTCACCGACTAGCGGGGGATTCACAGATACGCAGTATTTT
>TRBJ2-5|TRBV10-2|.|.|15
CASSEAGRGGETQYF
TGCGCCAGCAGTGAAGCGGGCAGGGGCGGAGAGACCCAGTACTTC
>TRBJ2-4|TRBV19|many|.|13
CASSIAEGNIQYF
TGTGCCAGTAGTATTGCGGAGGGAAACATTCAGTACTTC
>TRBJ2-2|TRBV7-7|.|.|15
CASSPRGARSGELFF
TGTGCTAGCAGCCCACGGGGGGCTCGGTCCGGGGAGCTGTTTTTT
>TRBJ1-1|TRBV6-6|many|.|15
CASSSWVELNTEAFF
TGTGCCAGCAGTTCCTGGGTCGAGCTGAACACTGAAGCTTTCTTT
>TRBJ1-1|TRBV20-1|few|.|13
CSARETGNTEAFF
TGCAGTGCTAGAGAAACAGGGAACACTGAAGCTTTCTTT
>TRBJ2-7|TRBV7-9|many|TRBD1|14
CASSRNRGSYEQYF
TGTGCCAGCAGCCGCAACAGGGGGTCCTACGAGCAGTACTTC
>TRBJ2-1|TRBV20-1|many|TRBD2|14
CSAREGTSRNEQFF
TGCAGTGCTAGAGAGGGGACTAGCCGCAATGAGCAGTTCTTC
>TRBJ2-3|TRBV6-5|.|.|14
CASSPGERTDTQYF
TGTGCCAGCAGCCCGGGGGAGAGAACAGATACGCAGTATTTT
>TRBJ2-7|TRBV20-1|many|TRBD1|15
CSGSPRDRYRYEQYF
TGCAGTGGCTCCCCTCGGGACAGGTATCGATACGAGCAGTACTTC
>TRBJ2-4|TRBV29-1|.|TRBD1|15
CSVEKGQLGKNIQYF
TGCAGCGTTGAAAAGGGACAGTTGGGCAAAAACATTCAGTACTTC
>TRBJ2-3|TRBV29-1|many|TRBD2|19
CSALTGTSGGPSLTDTQYF
TGCAGCGCCCTAACCGGGACTAGCGGGGGGCCCTCCCTCACAGATACGCAGTATTTT
>TRBJ1-1|TRBV7-7|few|.|13
CASSLMLGTEAFF
TGTGCTAGCAGCTTAATGCTGGGCACTGAAGCTTTCTTT
>TRBJ2-3|TRBV5-1|.|.|14
CASSLGTGTDTQYF
TGCGCCAGCAGCTTGGGGACAGGCACAGATACGCAGTATTTT
>TRBJ2-1|TRBV20-1|many|.|15
CSARGAGADWSEQFF
TGCAGTGCTAGAGGGGCAGGGGCCGATTGGAGTGAGCAGTTCTTC
>TRBJ1-2|TRBV5-1|.|.|15
CASSLVSGEGHGYTF
TGCGCCAGCAGCTTGGTTTCCGGAGAGGGACATGGCTACACCTTC
>TRBJ1-4|TRBV11-2|.|.|18
CASSFQKRWGADDEKLFF
TGTGCCAGCAGCTTCCAAAAGAGGTGGGGGGCAGATGATGAAAAACTGTTTTTT
>TRBJ2-3|TRBV9|.|TRBD2|16
CASSVERASGDHTQYF
TGTGCCAGCAGCGTAGAAAGGGCTAGCGGGGATCATACGCAGTATTTT
>TRBJ2-7|TRBV3-1|.|.|12
CASSQGGYEQYF
TGTGCCAGCAGCCAAGGCGGCTACGAGCAGTACTTC
>TRBJ2-5|TRBV5-4|few|TRBD2|16
CASSPQGRLAEETQYF
TGTGCCAGCAGCCCTCAAGGTAGACTAGCTGAAGAGACCCAGTACTTC
>TRBJ1-1|TRBV18|.|.|16
CASSPPGLWKNTEAFF
TGTGCCAGCTCACCACCGGGCCTTTGGAAGAACACTGAAGCTTTCTTT
>TRBJ1-2|TRBV7-9|few|.|16
CASSLDTKTALYGYTF
TGTGCCAGCAGCTTAGACACCAAAACGGCCCTATATGGCTACACCTTC
>TRBJ2-1|TRBV30|.|.|13
CAWSVTARDEQFF
TGTGCCTGGAGTGTTACAGCACGGGATGAGCAGTTCTTC
>TRBJ2-3|TRBV18|many|.|11
CASSPDNTQYF
TGTGCCAGCTCACCGGACAATACGCAGTATTTT